The clone carrying this T cell receptor beta chain came up many times. Germline lookup yields CDR1 SNHLY and CDR2 FYNNEI. The CDR3 has 14 amino acids. V was cut by 4 bases and J by 5 bases, with 14 bases left in between. The sample is drawn from a study of regulatory T cells in long-lasting Graves disease. As for time point: newly diagnosed GD, antithyroid drugs for less than 3 months. RNA extracted from PBMCs served as the sequencing template. Arm-PCR of CDR3 regions with iRepertoire HTBI primers generated TCR beta libraries. TCRdb independently ran MiXCR on the multiplex PCR reads; one entry per CDR3 protein. This table has around 480,000 distinct CDR3 sequences, around 16% appearing once. The same data also contributed to another study, on T cells in Graves' hyperthyroidism and ophthalmopathy. From that report: TCR CDR3 regions were first amplified by RT-PCR with HTBI primers.

The chain has TRBV2 and TRBJ2-5; perhaps TRBD2 as D (5 bases). The sequence was obtained from a man in his forties with Graves disease. The starting material was peripheral blood mononuclear cells (PBMCs), obtained at new diagnosis, from a patient treated with antithyroid drugs. CDR3 bases: TGTGCCAGCAGTGGCGGACTTCCCACCGAGACCCAGTACTTC. This codes for CASSGGLPTETQYF. Drawing the rest from reference TRBV2 and TRBJ2-5, the complete variable domain is EPEVTQTPSHQVTQMGQEVILRCVPISNHLYFYWYRQILGQKVEFLVSFYNNEISEKSEIFDDQFSVERPDGSNFTLKIRSTKLEDSAMYFCASSGGLPTETQYFGPGTRLLVL.